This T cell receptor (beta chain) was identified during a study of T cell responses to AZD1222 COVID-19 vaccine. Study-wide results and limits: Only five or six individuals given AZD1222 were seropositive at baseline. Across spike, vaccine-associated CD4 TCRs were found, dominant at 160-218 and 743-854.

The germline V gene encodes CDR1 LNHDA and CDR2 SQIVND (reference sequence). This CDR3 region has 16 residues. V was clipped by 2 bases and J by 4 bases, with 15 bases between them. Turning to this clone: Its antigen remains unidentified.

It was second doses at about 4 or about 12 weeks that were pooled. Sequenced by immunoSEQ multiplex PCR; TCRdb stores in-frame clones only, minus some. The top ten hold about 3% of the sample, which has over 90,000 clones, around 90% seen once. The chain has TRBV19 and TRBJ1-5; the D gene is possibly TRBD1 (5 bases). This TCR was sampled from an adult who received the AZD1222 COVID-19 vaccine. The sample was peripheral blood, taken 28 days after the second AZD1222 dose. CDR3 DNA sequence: TGTGCCAGTAGTATATTTTCGAGGGGACGGAATCAGCCCCAGCATTTT. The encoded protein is CASSIFSRGRNQPQHF.